A single sample gave rise to the 18 T cell receptor beta chains below, sequenced in a study of T cell changes during pregnancy in multiple sclerosis. The assay was immunoSEQ multiplex PCR, and TCRdb's table has in-frame clones only and misses some. This table has more than 70,000 clones, 91% appearing once. The sample in question was peripheral blood, obtained after pregnancy. The receptors originated from a female donor in good health, enrolled as a control in a pregnancy study.

This rearrangement joins TRBV5-6 to TRBJ2-7; 9 bases match TRBD1. There are 16 residues in the CDR3. After removal of 2 bases from V and 3 bases from J, the junction contained 9 bases not matched to a gene. Looked up from germline, CDR1 is SGHDT and CDR2 is YYEEEE. The CDR3 bases are TGTGCCAGCAGCTTAATGACGGGACAGGGAGTCTACGAGCAGTACTTC. It specifies CASSLMTGQGVYEQYF. Full variable domain (remainder filled in from reference TRBV5-6 and TRBJ2-7): DAGVTQSPTHLIKTRGQQVTLRCSPKSGHDTVSWYQQALGQGPQFIFQYYEEEERQRGNFPDRFSGHQFPNYSSELNVNALLLGDSALYLCASSLMTGQGVYEQYFGPGTRLTVT.

The gene calls are TRBV7-2 and TRBJ2-1; 7 nucleotides align to TRBD2. CDR3 length equals 16 residues. Trimming removed 5 bases from V and 0 bases from J; junction bases left unmatched: 7. Germline V gives CDR1 SGHTA, CDR2 FQGNSA. CDR3 DNA: TGTGCCAGCAGCCCACAGAGCGGGAACTCCTACAATGAGCAGTTCTTC. Encoded protein: CASSPQSGNSYNEQFF.

Notes on this clone: Other DNA sequences within the sample encode an identical CDR3. J is TRBJ2-2 and V is TRBV4-3; 8 positions match TRBD1. This CDR3 comprises 17 residues. CDR1 LGHNA and CDR2 YSLEER come from the germline V gene. V lost 4 bases to trimming and J lost 1 base; unmatched junction nucleotides: 8. CDR3 loop: CASSLGTGQRNTGELFF. In DNA form, the CDR3 reads TGCGCCAGCAGCCTGGGGACAGGCCAACGGAACACCGGGGAGCTGTTTTTT.

A few counts support this clone. CDR3 sequence reads: CASSSGLVTDSGANVLTF. The CDR3 DNA reads as TGTGCCAGCAGTTCTGGACTAGTTACTGACTCTGGGGCCAACGTCCTGACTTTC. This chain joins TRBV7-2 and TRBJ2-6; 7 bases are shared with TRBD2. The CDR3 extends over 18 amino acids. V was clipped by 6 bases and J by 0 bases; unmatched bases: 11. Germline CDR1 reads SGHTA; CDR2 reads FQGNSA.

The V call is TRBV5-6, the J call TRBJ2-3, with D possibly matching TRBD2 (6 bases). V dropped 4 bases and J dropped 4 bases, with 13 bases sitting between them. Germline V gene data show CDR1 as SGHDT and CDR2 as YYEEEE. This CDR3 is 14 amino acids long. The CDR3 is CASSPPGVPDTQYF. Here the CDR3 DNA reads TGTGCCAGCAGCCCGCCGGGGGTACCAGATACGCAGTATTTT.

V gene TRBV7-6 combines with J gene TRBJ2-7; TRBD2 aligns across 7 bases. There are 14 residues in the CDR3. The ends lost 5 bases at V and 3 bases at J; junction bases unmatched: 7. CDR1 is SGHVS and CDR2 is FNYEAQ in the germline V gene. The CDR3 bases are TGTGCCAGCAGCCTGGGAGGGGCTGACTACGAGCAGTACTTC. This gives the protein CASSLGGADYEQYF.

V gene TRBV4-3 combines with J gene TRBJ2-5; a weak D match, TRBD2 (5 bases). The germline gives CDR1 LGHNA, CDR2 YSLEER. Trimming took off 4 bases at V and 1 base at J, with 13 bases between the two ends. The CDR3 loop spans 15 amino acids. The CDR3 protein is CASSPERGGQETQYF. DNA of the CDR3: TGCGCCAGCAGCCCAGAGCGTGGAGGCCAAGAGACCCAGTACTTC.

Remarks on this clone: The limits of the CDR3 on the DNA are not certain, so only TCRdb's listed CDR3 is given. This chain's CDR3 is CASSIRARVDSPLHF. The rearrangement uses TRBV19 and TRBJ1-6; TRBD1 reflects the table's D call only, with no check against the DNA. The CDR3 is 15 residues long, counting both termini. From germline, CDR1 is LNHDA and CDR2 SQIVND (reference sequence).

The V gene is TRBV29-1, the J gene TRBJ1-1, with TRBD1 identical over 7 bases. Germline V gene lookup returns CDR1 SQVTM and CDR2 ANQGSEA. V trimming: 6 bases; J trimming: 7 bases; junction bases outside the gene matches: 2. The CDR3 spans 10 residues. The CDR3 loop reads CSVRQGEAFF. DNA of the CDR3: TGCAGCGTCCGACAGGGTGAAGCTTTCTTT.

This clone is a singleton in its sample. The rearrangement uses TRBV18 and TRBJ2-5; 9 bases align to TRBD1. With V trimmed by 3 bases and J by 4 bases, 0 bases remained unmatched. In germline, CDR1 is KGHSH, CDR2 LQKENI. The CDR3 consists of 13 residues. This CDR3 is CASSPDRGETQYF. Written as DNA, the CDR3 is TGTGCCAGCTCACCGGACAGGGGAGAGACCCAGTACTTC.

The gene calls are TRBV5-6 and TRBJ2-5; D ambiguous. The CDR3 has 12 amino acids. V lost 1 base and J lost 5, with 6 bases in between. In germline, CDR1 is SGHDT, CDR2 YYEEEE. The DNA for the CDR3 is TGTGCCAGCAGCTTGAACGGGGAGACCCAGTACTTC. Translation gives CASSLNGETQYF.

V gene TRBV28 combines with J gene TRBJ1-4; 9 nucleotides match TRBD1. V gave up 5 bases and J gave up 8 bases; unmatched junction bases: 9. Germline V gives CDR1 MDHEN, CDR2 SYDVKM. The CDR3 length is 15 residues. The CDR3 nucleotides read TGTGCCAGCAGTGGCCGGGGACAGGGAGTAGAAAAACTGTTTTTT. Translated, it gives CASSGRGQGVEKLFF.

This chain connects TRBV18 to TRBJ1-3; no clear D gene. V lost 0 bases and J lost 7, with 10 bases in between. Germline CDR1 reads KGHSH; CDR2 reads LQKENI. The CDR3 has 14 residues. The CDR3 is CASSPPSRTNTIYF. The CDR3 DNA sequence: TGTGCCAGCTCACCACCCTCCAGAACGAACACCATATATTTT. Supplemented by reference TRBV18 and TRBJ1-3, the full variable domain reads NAGVMQNPRHLVRRRGQEARLRCSPMKGHSHVYWYRQLPEEGLKFMVYLQKENIIDESGMPKERFSAEFPKEGPSILRIQQVVRGDSAAYFCASSPPSRTNTIYFGEGSWLTVV.

This clone was picked up one time. This chain joins TRBV6-4 and TRBJ2-3; the D gene is possibly TRBD2 (6 bases). Germline V gives CDR1 MRHNA, CDR2 SNTAGT. The V end lost 2 bases, the J end lost 0 bases, and 6 bases lay between the germline ends. The CDR3 length is 14 residues. The CDR3 DNA is TGTGCCAGCAGTGACGGGACTAGCACAGATACGCAGTATTTT. As protein: CASSDGTSTDTQYF.

The V and J genes are TRBV5-1 and TRBJ2-1; D is ambiguous. CDR1 SGHRS and CDR2 YFSETQ come from the germline V gene. The CDR3 is made up of 11 amino acids. With 0 bases removed from V and 10 bases from J, the gap between germline ends came to 5 bases. CDR3 DNA sequence: TGCGCCAGCAGCTTGGGACTCGAGCAGTTCTTC. It translates to CASSLGLEQFF.

The table lists this clone with a count of one. A read error may produce the germline difference seen at one junction end. CDR3 DNA sequence: TGTGCTAGCAGCTGGCAGGGAGGTCGGAACACCGGGGAGCTGTTTTTT. It codes for CASSWQGGRNTGELFF. The chain carries TRBV7-7 and TRBJ2-2, with D possibly matching TRBD2 (6 bases). CDR1 is SSHAT and CDR2 is FNYEAQ in the germline V gene (reference sequence). This CDR3 comprises 16 residues.

Concerning this clone itself: At the DNA level, this CDR3 is encoded by other sequences in the same sample as well. The rearrangement joins TRBV18 to TRBJ2-5, with D possibly TRBD1 on 6 matching bases. The CDR3 loop spans 13 amino acids. Germline V gives CDR1 KGHSH, CDR2 LQKENI. The V gene lost 3 bases and the J gene lost 3 bases, with 8 bases spanning the gap. The CDR3 DNA sequence: TGTGCCAGCTCACCGGGGACAAAAGAGACCCAGTACTTC. Its translation: CASSPGTKETQYF.

This chain uses TRBV4-3 with TRBJ1-1; D is unclear. The length of the CDR3 is 16 residues. V was trimmed by 1 base and J by 4 bases, leaving 16 bases between them. In germline, CDR1 is LGHNA, CDR2 YSLEER. CDR3 protein: CASSQVQQPRATEAFF. CDR3 nucleotides: TGCGCCAGCAGCCAAGTACAACAGCCGAGGGCCACTGAAGCTTTCTTT.